The clone carrying this TCR beta chain has a count of ten or more. Germline V gene data show CDR1 as LGHNA and CDR2 as YNFKEQ. V was pared by 1 base and J by 8 bases, with 17 bases between. The CDR3 loop spans 15 amino acids. TCRdb re-called the RT-PCR reads through MiXCR, storing one row per CDR3 protein. Here the sample spans about 680,000 distinct CDR3 sequences, 11% to 15% being singletons. The clonotype comes from a female donor in good health, serving as a healthy control. The chain combines TRBV4-2 with TRBJ1-2, with TRBD1 as a possible D gene (5 bases). The sequenced material came from memory CD4+ T cells from blood. CDR3 DNA: TGTGCCAGCAGCCAAGTTGGGAACAGGCCCGGGGGCTACACCTTC. Encoded protein: CASSQVGNRPGGYTF.